The T cell receptor (beta chain) under discussion was sequenced for a study of post-analysis software for immune sequencing data. The study, taken as a whole, reports: People with multiple sclerosis had a significantly lower normalized Chao1 diversity than controls did. Controls had lower frequencies than patients of 4 or 5 TRBV segments, which included TRBV5-6, TRBV5-1 and TRBV20-1.

Trimming stripped 5 bases from V and 3 bases from J, with 11 bases between. This CDR3 contains 12 residues. Germline V gives CDR1 DFQATT, CDR2 SNEGSKA (reference sequence). Regarding this clonotype: The antigen remains undetermined. Given a much more abundant clone one base away, this may be a read error.

Each TCR beta cDNA library carried unique molecular identifiers. TCRdb independently ran MiXCR on the PCR reads; one entry per CDR3 protein. The sample contains about 190,000 distinct CDR3 sequences, 25% to 30% of which appear only once. The material sequenced was blood. The TCR comes from a girl aged 2-17 years with multiple sclerosis. The V and J genes are TRBV20-1 and TRBJ2-7; D ambiguous. CDR3 residues: CSAGPGSYEQYF. DNA of the CDR3: TGCAGTGCTGGTCCCGGCAGCTACGAGCAGTACTTC.